This TCR beta chain was observed in a study of tumor and adjacent non-tumor tissue in lung cancer (dated by TCRdb to about 2018). A note on the overall study: Of the cohort, about a dozen patients had adenocarcinoma, 2 had squamous cell carcinoma and 1 had small cell lung cancer. Among the approximately 15 patients, ages ranged from roughly 30 to 85 years, some ten were men and 5 were women, and disease was TNM stage I to III. Sequencing generated a total of around 120 million productive TCRbeta reads, averaging approximately 3.8 million reads per sample. The study compared bulk TCRbeta repertoires from lung tumor tissue and matched distant non-tumor lung tissue of more than 12 lung cancer patients. Around 30 paired specimens, one tumor and one normal lung sample per patient, were profiled by TCRbeta CDR3 sequencing. General findings and caveats noted by the study authors: TCR diversity (inverse Simpson) was significantly higher in tumor than in normal lung tissue (431.37 vs 166.20, P = 0.0075, Mann-Whitney U test). TCR diversity was significantly higher in younger patients, and higher tumor TCR diversity was associated with shorter overall and disease-free survival. Peripheral blood was not sequenced, so blood TCRbeta repertoires were not examined in the lung cancer patients of the study. Only about 15 patients were in the cohort, and the authors stated that larger samples and more detailed clinical data are needed. The methods do not name the sequencing platform or mention unique molecular identifiers. The top 100 clones made up a significantly larger cumulative share of the repertoire in normal lung than in tumor tissue.

RNA was isolated from bulk, unsorted tissue, and RNA quality was assessed with a NanoDrop ND-1000 and an Agilent 2100. For the normal lung samples, distant non-tumor tissue was collected more than 3 cm away from the tumor edge. The donors were newly diagnosed lung cancer patients admitted for thoracic surgery in China from August to November 2014 who had not received prior chemotherapy. Patients who had received previous radiotherapy or chemotherapy, or who had another concurrent cancer, were excluded from the study. Surgical tissue pieces of 1-2 cm3 were preserved in RNAlater solution and were kept at -80 degrees C until use. This clonotype was recorded at least ten times. Its antigen specificity is not known. No qualities accompany the bases; no much larger clone lies one base away. The library was produced with multiplex PCR. Instrument on record: Illumina HiSeq 2500. TCRbeta libraries were built by three rounds of nested PCR using primers (Table S4), following protocols modified from ARM-PCR. Before sequencing, PCR products in the 200-500 bp range were cut out of the gel and cleaned up using the QIAquick gel extraction kit. In the source study's methods: Reads were cleaned using Trimmomatic, were merged into complete CDR3 sequences using FLASH, and were assigned to V(D)J germline segments using MiTCR. VDJtools was used to compute clonal diversity as the inverse Simpson's index. In-frame sequences without a premature stop codon were defined as productive reads. TCRdb trimmed public reads at Q25 via fastp, called clones via MiXCR and kept in-frame beta chains. Every distinct CDR3 protein forms one entry, paired with its most common genes and DNA. In this record, the V and J calls reflect TCRdb's handling and not the investigators' own analysis. The sample table contains tens of thousands of distinct CDR3 sequences; only one count was recorded for less than 75% of them. The leading ten clones occupy 25% to 30% of the sample.

The CDR3 runs 15 residues from the cysteine to the phenylalanine. Of all the DNA, just the CDR3 is kept, 45 bases in frame from base 1. V is shortened by 1 base, J by 6 bases, and the region joining them spans 17 bases. CDR1 and CDR2 (SGHDT, YYEEEE) derive from the germline V gene. The specimen sequenced was distant non-tumor lung tissue. This TCR was recovered from a woman aged 45-65 years with non-small cell lung cancer. The chain employs TRBV5-6 and TRBJ2-7; the D gene is possibly TRBD2, with 6 bases matching. The CDR3 corresponds to CASSLLGSEEGEQYF. Read as DNA, the sequence is TGTGCCAGCAGCTTGCTCGGGAGTGAGGAAGGCGAGCAGTACTTC.